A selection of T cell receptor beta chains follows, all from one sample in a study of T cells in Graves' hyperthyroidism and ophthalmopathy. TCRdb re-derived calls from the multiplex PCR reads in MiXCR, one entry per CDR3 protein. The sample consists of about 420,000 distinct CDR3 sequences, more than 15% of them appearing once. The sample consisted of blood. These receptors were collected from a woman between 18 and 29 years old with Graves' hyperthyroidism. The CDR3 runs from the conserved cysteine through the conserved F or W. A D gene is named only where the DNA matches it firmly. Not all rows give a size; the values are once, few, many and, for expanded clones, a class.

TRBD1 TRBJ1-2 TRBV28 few TGTGCCAGCAGTGTCCAGGGGGCTTCGGGGTATGGCTACACCTTC CASSVQGASGYGYTF
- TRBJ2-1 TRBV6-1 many TGTGCCAGCAGGAACCCCGTGCCCTCCTACAATGAGCAGTTCTTC CASRNPVPSYNEQFF
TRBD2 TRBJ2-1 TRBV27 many TGTGCCAGCAGCCGACTAGCGGGGGGGTCCTACAATGAGCAGTTCTTC CASSRLAGGSYNEQFF
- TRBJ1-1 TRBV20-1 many TGCAGTGCAACAGGGCGAGGGGGGAACACTGAAGCTTTCTTT CSATGRGGNTEAFF
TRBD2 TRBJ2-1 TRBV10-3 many TGTGCCACATCGCCGGCGGGACTAGCGGGGGGGCCGCACTACAATGAGCAGTTCTTC CATSPAGLAGGPHYNEQFF
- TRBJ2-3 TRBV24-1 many TGTGCCACCAGTGACTATACAGATACGCAGTATTTT CATSDYTDTQYF
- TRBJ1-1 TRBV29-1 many TGCAGCGTTGAACAAAGACAGGCGGCCACTGAAGCTTTCTTT CSVEQRQAATEAFF
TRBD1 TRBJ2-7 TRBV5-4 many TGTGCCAGCAGCTCCCGACAGGGGGAGGCCTACGAGCAGTACTTC CASSSRQGEAYEQYF
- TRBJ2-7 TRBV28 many TGTGCCAGCAGTTTACTAGGCCGGCAGGCCTACGAGCAGTACTTC CASSLLGRQAYEQYF
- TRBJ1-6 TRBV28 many TGTGCCGTCCCTTCTTATAGACGGGAGAGGAGCTCCTATAATTCACCCCTCCACTTT CAVPSYRRERSSYNSPLHF
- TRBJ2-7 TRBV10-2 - TGCGCCAGCACCATCACAAGAGGGGGTGAGCAGTACTTC CASTITRGGEQYF
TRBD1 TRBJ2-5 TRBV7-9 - TGTGCCAGCAGCCCGGACCGGGACAGGAGGGAGACCCAGTACTTC CASSPDRDRRETQYF
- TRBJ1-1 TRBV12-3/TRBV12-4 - TGTGCCAGCAGTTTTTCTGGGACATTGCACACTGAAGCTTTCTTT CASSFSGTLHTEAFF
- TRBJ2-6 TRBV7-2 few TGTGCCAGCAGCTTAGTCGGGACACAATTCTCTGGGGCCAACGTCCTGACTTTC CASSLVGTQFSGANVLTF
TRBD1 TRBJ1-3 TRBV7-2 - TGTGCCAGCAGCCACACCAGGGGACAGATCTCTGGAAACACCATATATTTT CASSHTRGQISGNTIYF
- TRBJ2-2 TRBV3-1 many TGTGCCAGCAGCCAAAGACAGGTGAACACCGGGGAGCTGTTTTTT CASSQRQVNTGELFF
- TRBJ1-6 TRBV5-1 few TGCGCCAGCAGCTTGGGTGCAGTAAATTCACCCCTCCACTTT CASSLGAVNSPLHF
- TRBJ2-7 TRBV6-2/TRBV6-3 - TGTGCCAGCAGTTACGACACCTACGAGCAGTACTTC CASSYDTYEQYF
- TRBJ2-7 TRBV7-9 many TGTGCCGGCCGGCGAATAGACAGATCCCACGAGCAGTACTTC CAGRRIDRSHEQYF
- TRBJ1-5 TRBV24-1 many TGTGCCACCAGTTTAGGGGTGGGTCAGCCCCAGCATTTT CATSLGVGQPQHF
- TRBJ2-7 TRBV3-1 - TGCGCCAGCAGCCGCGAATACTCGAGGACTCCGATGAGCGAGCAGTACTTC CASSREYSRTPMSEQYF
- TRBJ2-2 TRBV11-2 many TGTGCCAGCAGCTTAGATTGGTCAGCCGGGGAGCTGTTTTTT CASSLDWSAGELFF
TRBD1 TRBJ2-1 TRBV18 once TGTGCCAGCTCACCACTCCCTGCCGGGACAGGGCCCTGCAATGAGCAGTTCTTC CASSPLPAGTGPCNEQFF
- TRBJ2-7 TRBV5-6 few TGTGCCAGCAGCTTGATGGGCAAATACGAGCAGTACTTC CASSLMGKYEQYF
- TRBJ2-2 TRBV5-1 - TGCGCCAGCAGCCAGCTGACGAACACCGGGGAGCTGTTTTTT CASSQLTNTGELFF
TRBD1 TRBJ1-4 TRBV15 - TGTGCCACCAGCCCGGACAGGCTTAATGAAAAACTGCTTTTT CATSPDRLNEKLLF
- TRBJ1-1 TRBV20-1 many TGCAGTGCTTCGGGGCGGTTCTTTGAAGCTTTCTTT CSASGRFFEAFF
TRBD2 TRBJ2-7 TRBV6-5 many TGTGCCAGCAGTTACTCGCCTAGCGGGATGGGGTACGAGCAGTACTTC CASSYSPSGMGYEQYF
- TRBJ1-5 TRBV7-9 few TGTGCCAGCAGCTTGGATAATGGGCCCCAGCATTTT CASSLDNGPQHF
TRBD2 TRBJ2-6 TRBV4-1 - TGCGCCAGCAGCCTTCCGAGGGCTAGCGGGAGCTCTGGGGCCAACGTCCTGACTTTC CASSLPRASGSSGANVLTF
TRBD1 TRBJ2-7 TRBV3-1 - TGTGCCAGCAGCCTGGGACAGAGCTCCTACGAGCAGTACTTC CASSLGQSSYEQYF
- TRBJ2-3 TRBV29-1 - TGCAGCGTTGTAATTTATACGCAGTATTTT CSVVIYTQYF
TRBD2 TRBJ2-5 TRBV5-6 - TGTGCCAGCAGCTTGGAAGGACTAGCGCGGGAGACCCAGTACTTC CASSLEGLARETQYF
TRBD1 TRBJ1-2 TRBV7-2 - TGTGCCAGCAGCCCGCAGGGACAGGGATTCTTTAGGTATGGCTACACCTTC CASSPQGQGFFRYGYTF
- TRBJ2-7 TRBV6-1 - TGTGCCAGCACCCCTGGGCTAGGATTCGAGCAGTACTTC CASTPGLGFEQYF
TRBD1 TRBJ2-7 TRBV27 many TGTGCCAGCAGTTTAGTCGGGACAGCCTTAGGGACCTACGAGCAGTACTTC CASSLVGTALGTYEQYF
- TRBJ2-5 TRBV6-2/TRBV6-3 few TGTGCCAGCAGCCCCCTCGGGACTCTAAAAGAGACCCAGTACTTC CASSPLGTLKETQYF
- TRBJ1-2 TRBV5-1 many TGCGCCAGCAGCCCTCGGACGGTCTCAGGTGTGCATTATGGCTACACCTTC CASSPRTVSGVHYGYTF
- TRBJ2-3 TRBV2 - TGTGCCACCTGTAGGCTACTCACAGATACGCAGTATTTT CATCRLLTDTQYF
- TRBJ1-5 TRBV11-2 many TGTGCCAGCAGCTTGGATGGCAATCAGCCCCAGCATTTT CASSLDGNQPQHF
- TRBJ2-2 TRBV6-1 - TGTGCCAGCAGACCCCGTGGTGACTCATTCACCGGGGAGCTGTTTTTT CASRPRGDSFTGELFF
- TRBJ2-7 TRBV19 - TGTGCCAGTAGTCCCCGGACAAACCAGGGTAAAGGCGAGCAGTACTTC CASSPRTNQGKGEQYF
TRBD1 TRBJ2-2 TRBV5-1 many TGCGCCAGCAGCTTGGGGGACAGGATCACCGGGGAGCTGTTTTTT CASSLGDRITGELFF